This is a list of T cell receptor beta chains from one sample in a study of cytomegalovirus exposure and HLA in healthy donors. Assay: immunoSEQ multiplex PCR; the TCRdb copy retains only in-frame clones and omits some. The sample lists 150,000 to 200,000 clones; around four fifths were seen once. Sequenced input: PBMCs. The receptors were sampled from a woman under 30 in good health and CMV-seronegative. Each CDR3 is given with its conserved first and last residue. The D gene is left open where the match is weak. Expanded clones get a size class; other rows say once, few or many, or leave the size out.

v_gene: TRBV19
j_gene: TRBJ2-1
d_gene: TRBD1
abundance: few
CDR3aa: CASSILAGGNEQFF
CDR3nt: TGTGCCAGTAGTATCCTGGCAGGGGGAAATGAGCAGTTCTTC

v_gene: TRBV28
j_gene: TRBJ1-4
d_gene: TRBD1
abundance: .
CDR3aa: CASTTTGTGAEKLFF
CDR3nt: TGTGCCAGCACCACCACCGGGACAGGGGCTGAAAAACTGTTTTTT

v_gene: TRBV30
j_gene: TRBJ1-4
d_gene: .
abundance: .
CDR3aa: CAWSAGEHEKLFF
CDR3nt: TGTGCCTGGAGTGCAGGGGAGCATGAAAAACTGTTTTTT

v_gene: TRBV6-5
j_gene: TRBJ1-2
d_gene: .
abundance: .
CDR3aa: CASRDRQYYGYTF
CDR3nt: TGTGCCAGCAGGGACAGACAGTACTATGGCTACACCTTC

v_gene: TRBV4-1
j_gene: TRBJ2-2
d_gene: TRBD1
abundance: .
CDR3aa: CASSLGQGASTGELFF
CDR3nt: TGCGCCAGCAGCCTCGGACAGGGGGCGAGTACCGGGGAGCTGTTTTTT

v_gene: TRBV6-1
j_gene: TRBJ2-4
d_gene: TRBD2
abundance: .
CDR3aa: CASSESGGKNIQYF
CDR3nt: TGTGCCAGCAGTGAGTCGGGGGGCAAAAACATTCAGTACTTC

v_gene: TRBV2
j_gene: TRBJ1-2
d_gene: TRBD1
abundance: .
CDR3aa: CASSPSLGQGAFGYTF
CDR3nt: TGTGCCAGCAGTCCTTCTCTGGGACAGGGGGCGTTTGGCTACACCTTC

v_gene: TRBV28
j_gene: TRBJ2-7
d_gene: TRBD1
abundance: .
CDR3aa: CASSFGTGLNLYF
CDR3nt: TGTGCCAGCAGTTTTGGGACAGGGCTAAATTTGTACTTC

v_gene: TRBV21-1
j_gene: TRBJ1-1
d_gene: .
abundance: .
CDR3aa: CASSKQNTEAFF
CDR3nt: TGTGCCAGCAGCAAACAGAACACTGAAGCTTTCTTT

v_gene: TRBV9
j_gene: TRBJ2-1
d_gene: .
abundance: .
CDR3aa: CASSVGAEQFF
CDR3nt: TGTGCCAGCAGCGTAGGCGCCGAGCAGTTCTTC

v_gene: TRBV7-3
j_gene: TRBJ2-7
d_gene: TRBD1
abundance: once
CDR3aa: CASSLGRGPSYEQYF
CDR3nt: TGTGCCAGCAGCTTAGGCAGGGGGCCCTCCTACGAGCAGTACTTC

v_gene: TRBV27
j_gene: TRBJ1-1
d_gene: TRBD1
abundance: .
CDR3aa: CASRTGGYTEAFF
CDR3nt: TGTGCCAGCAGGACAGGGGGTTACACTGAAGCTTTCTTT

v_gene: TRBV7-9
j_gene: TRBJ2-5
d_gene: TRBD2
abundance: .
CDR3aa: CASSLEAGAGETQYF
CDR3nt: TGTGCCAGCAGCTTAGAAGCGGGGGCGGGGGAGACCCAGTACTTC

v_gene: TRBV9
j_gene: TRBJ2-1
d_gene: .
abundance: .
CDR3aa: CASSVGRRGNEQFF
CDR3nt: TGTGCCAGCAGCGTAGGAAGACGGGGCAATGAGCAGTTCTTC

v_gene: TRBV27
j_gene: TRBJ2-7
d_gene: TRBD2
abundance: .
CDR3aa: CASSLRLAMYEQYF
CDR3nt: TGTGCCAGCAGTTTAAGACTAGCGATGTACGAGCAGTACTTC

v_gene: TRBV7-9
j_gene: TRBJ2-6
d_gene: TRBD1
abundance: .
CDR3aa: CASSLGDREANVLTF
CDR3nt: TGTGCCAGCAGCTTAGGGGACAGGGAGGCCAACGTCCTGACTTTC

v_gene: TRBV10-1
j_gene: TRBJ1-1
d_gene: .
abundance: .
CDR3aa: CASSERGNTEAFF
CDR3nt: TGCGCCAGCAGTGAGAGGGGGAACACTGAAGCTTTCTTT

v_gene: TRBV5-6
j_gene: TRBJ2-7
d_gene: TRBD1
abundance: .
CDR3aa: CASSSRDRDFYEQYF
CDR3nt: TGTGCCAGCAGCTCCCGGGACAGGGATTTTTACGAGCAGTACTTC

v_gene: TRBV7-3
j_gene: TRBJ2-2
d_gene: TRBD2
abundance: .
CDR3aa: CASSPRTSGGFNTGELFF
CDR3nt: TGTGCCAGCAGCCCCCGGACTAGCGGGGGGTTTAACACCGGGGAGCTGTTTTTT

v_gene: TRBV7-2
j_gene: TRBJ1-2
d_gene: TRBD1
abundance: .
CDR3aa: CASSLLGQGQNYGYTF
CDR3nt: TGTGCCAGCAGCCTCCTAGGACAGGGTCAGAACTATGGCTACACCTTC

v_gene: TRBV19
j_gene: TRBJ1-3
d_gene: .
abundance: .
CDR3aa: CASKSRATGGNTIYF
CDR3nt: TGTGCCAGTAAGTCAAGGGCAACAGGAGGAAACACCATATATTTT

v_gene: TRBV6-4
j_gene: TRBJ1-4
d_gene: TRBD1
abundance: few
CDR3aa: CASSDGTDNEKLFF
CDR3nt: TGTGCCAGCAGTGACGGGACAGATAATGAAAAACTGTTTTTT

v_gene: TRBV28
j_gene: TRBJ2-3
d_gene: TRBD2
abundance: .
CDR3aa: CASSLSSGGTDTQYF
CDR3nt: TGTGCCAGCAGTTTATCTAGCGGGGGCACAGATACGCAGTATTTT

v_gene: TRBV30
j_gene: TRBJ2-7
d_gene: TRBD1
abundance: .
CDR3aa: CAWDRGSYEQYF
CDR3nt: TGTGCCTGGGACAGGGGGTCCTACGAGCAGTACTTC

v_gene: TRBV12-5
j_gene: TRBJ1-6
d_gene: .
abundance: .
CDR3aa: CASGAGPRQGNSPLHF
CDR3nt: TGTGCTAGTGGGGCCGGGCCCCGGCAGGGTAATTCACCCCTCCACTTT

v_gene: TRBV19
j_gene: TRBJ1-5
d_gene: TRBD1
abundance: .
CDR3aa: CASSLGQGDQHF
CDR3nt: TGTGCCAGTAGCCTTGGACAGGGGGATCAGCATTTT

v_gene: TRBV9
j_gene: TRBJ2-3
d_gene: TRBD2
abundance: .
CDR3aa: CASSVQTSDTQYF
CDR3nt: TGTGCCAGCAGCGTCCAGACTAGCGATACGCAGTATTTT

v_gene: TRBV28
j_gene: TRBJ1-2
d_gene: .
abundance: .
CDR3aa: CASSSVPSNYGYTF
CDR3nt: TGTGCCAGCAGTTCAGTCCCCTCCAACTATGGCTACACCTTC

v_gene: TRBV6-4
j_gene: TRBJ1-6
d_gene: .
abundance: once
CDR3aa: CASRRGGDSPLHF
CDR3nt: TGTGCCAGCAGACGGGGGGGGGATTCACCCCTCCACTTT

v_gene: TRBV11-2
j_gene: TRBJ2-1
d_gene: TRBD1
abundance: .
CDR3aa: CASSLRGLEQFF
CDR3nt: TGTGCCAGCAGCCTCAGGGGGCTGGAGCAGTTCTTC

v_gene: TRBV5-6
j_gene: TRBJ1-1
d_gene: TRBD1
abundance: .
CDR3aa: CASKGAGTNTEAFF
CDR3nt: TGTGCCAGCAAGGGGGCAGGGACGAACACTGAAGCTTTCTTT

v_gene: TRBV29-1
j_gene: TRBJ2-5
d_gene: .
abundance: .
CDR3aa: CSVGLNFQETQYF
CDR3nt: TGCAGCGTCGGACTTAACTTTCAAGAGACCCAGTACTTC

v_gene: TRBV7-8
j_gene: TRBJ1-1
d_gene: .
abundance: .
CDR3aa: CASSTETVNTEAFF
CDR3nt: TGTGCCAGCAGCACGGAGACGGTGAACACTGAAGCTTTCTTT

v_gene: TRBV5-6
j_gene: TRBJ1-4
d_gene: .
abundance: .
CDR3aa: CASSLSATNEKLFF
CDR3nt: TGTGCCAGCAGCTTGTCAGCAACTAATGAAAAACTGTTTTTT

v_gene: TRBV15
j_gene: TRBJ2-1
d_gene: TRBD2
abundance: .
CDR3aa: CATSRGTSSAYEQFF
CDR3nt: TGTGCCACCAGCAGAGGGACTAGCTCTGCGTATGAGCAGTTCTTC

v_gene: TRBV18
j_gene: TRBJ1-2
d_gene: .
abundance: .
CDR3aa: CASSPRGSYGYTF
CDR3nt: TGTGCCAGCTCACCCCGGGGAAGCTATGGCTACACCTTC

v_gene: TRBV21-1
j_gene: TRBJ1-1
d_gene: .
abundance: .
CDR3aa: CASNPRWGDSTEAFF
CDR3nt: TGTGCCAGCAACCCCCGGTGGGGGGACAGCACTGAAGCTTTCTTT

v_gene: TRBV11-2
j_gene: TRBJ2-2
d_gene: .
abundance: .
CDR3aa: CASSLFTGRPTGELFF
CDR3nt: TGTGCCAGCAGCTTATTTACAGGGCGGCCCACCGGGGAGCTGTTTTTT

v_gene: TRBV13
j_gene: TRBJ2-7
d_gene: TRBD2
abundance: .
CDR3aa: CASSPRSSGEGEQYF
CDR3nt: TGTGCCAGCAGCCCGCGGAGTAGCGGGGAAGGGGAGCAGTACTTC

v_gene: TRBV2
j_gene: TRBJ2-1
d_gene: TRBD2
abundance: .
CDR3aa: CAGSGGNEQFF
CDR3nt: TGTGCTGGCTCGGGGGGCAATGAGCAGTTCTTC

v_gene: TRBV7-2
j_gene: TRBJ1-2
d_gene: .
abundance: .
CDR3aa: CASSRGGTTNYGYTF
CDR3nt: TGTGCCAGCAGCCGGGGAGGTACGACGAACTATGGCTACACCTTC

v_gene: TRBV6-1
j_gene: TRBJ2-5
d_gene: TRBD2
abundance: .
CDR3aa: CASSDPGGAGGRETQYF
CDR3nt: TGTGCCAGCAGTGACCCGGGGGGAGCGGGGGGGCGAGAGACCCAGTACTTC

v_gene: TRBV5-1
j_gene: TRBJ2-4
d_gene: TRBD2
abundance: .
CDR3aa: CASSLTSGVNIQYF
CDR3nt: TGCGCCAGCAGCCTGACTAGCGGGGTAAACATTCAGTACTTC

v_gene: TRBV30
j_gene: TRBJ2-7
d_gene: .
abundance: .
CDR3aa: CAWSVRGAHEQYF
CDR3nt: TGTGCCTGGAGTGTACGGGGGGCCCACGAGCAGTACTTC

v_gene: TRBV10-1
j_gene: TRBJ1-1
d_gene: .
abundance: .
CDR3aa: CASSEKGLGNTEAFF
CDR3nt: TGCGCCAGCAGTGAGAAGGGACTGGGAAACACTGAAGCTTTCTTT

v_gene: TRBV7-9
j_gene: TRBJ2-1
d_gene: TRBD2
abundance: .
CDR3aa: CASSFLAGGQNEQFF
CDR3nt: TGTGCCAGCAGCTTTTTAGCGGGGGGGCAGAATGAGCAGTTCTTC

v_gene: TRBV28
j_gene: TRBJ1-2
d_gene: TRBD1
abundance: .
CDR3aa: CASSLLQGAGGYTF
CDR3nt: TGTGCCAGCAGTTTATTACAGGGGGCTGGGGGCTACACCTTC

v_gene: TRBV7-7
j_gene: TRBJ2-5
d_gene: .
abundance: .
CDR3aa: CASSLVGGGPETQYF
CDR3nt: TGTGCTAGCAGCTTAGTTGGGGGGGGGCCAGAGACCCAGTACTTC

v_gene: TRBV30
j_gene: TRBJ2-2
d_gene: .
abundance: .
CDR3aa: CAWSVGGLSTGELFF
CDR3nt: TGTGCCTGGAGTGTCGGGGGATTGAGCACCGGGGAGCTGTTTTTT

v_gene: TRBV19
j_gene: TRBJ2-6
d_gene: TRBD2
abundance: few
CDR3aa: CASSIVSGGSGANVLTF
CDR3nt: TGTGCCAGTAGTATAGTCAGCGGGGGGTCTGGGGCCAACGTCCTGACTTTC

v_gene: TRBV7-9
j_gene: TRBJ1-2
d_gene: .
abundance: .
CDR3aa: CASSLPVVNYGYTF
CDR3nt: TGTGCCAGCAGCTTACCGGTCGTTAACTATGGCTACACCTTC

v_gene: TRBV18
j_gene: TRBJ1-1
d_gene: TRBD1
abundance: .
CDR3aa: CASSGQGGTEAFF
CDR3nt: TGTGCCAGCTCAGGACAGGGGGGCACTGAAGCTTTCTTT